The 13 T cell receptor beta chains below were found in one sample sequenced in a study of control samples from healthy donors and cancer patients. TCRdb keeps only in-frame clones here, not all; method: immunoSEQ multiplex PCR. The top ten clones hold 7.8% of a sample with 100,000 or so clones, roughly 90% of them seen once. The sequenced material came from blood. The receptors derive from a man aged 25 to 45 in good health.

The chain uses TRBV5-1 and TRBJ1-4; 7 bases map to TRBD1. Germline V gene sequence: CDR1 SGHRS, CDR2 YFSETQ. The CDR3 runs to 15 residues. Germline trimming cut 4 bases from V and 3 bases from J; bases unmatched to any gene: 6. CDR3 protein: CASSKGTAPNEKLFF. The CDR3 DNA sequence: TGCGCCAGCAGCAAAGGGACAGCCCCTAATGAAAAACTGTTTTTT.

This clone was detected only a few times. The rearrangement uses TRBV4-1 and TRBJ1-1; D is unclear. The germline V and J ends were trimmed by 5 bases and 4 bases, with 17 bases remaining between them. This CDR3 spans 15 amino acids. The germline V gene encodes CDR1 MGHRA and CDR2 YSYEKL. CDR3: CASSYKGRVGTEAFF. CDR3 DNA sequence: TGCGCCAGCAGCTACAAGGGAAGGGTAGGCACTGAAGCTTTCTTT.

This clone was detected only a few times. The chain couples TRBV6-1 to TRBJ1-2; no clear D gene. The CDR3 consists of 14 residues. The germline V gene has CDR1 MNHNS and CDR2 SASEGT. With 3 bases removed from V and 4 bases from J, the gap between germline ends came to 12 bases. The CDR3 reads CASSDRTAFYGYTF. For the CDR3, the DNA is TGTGCCAGCAGTGATCGGACGGCTTTCTATGGCTACACCTTC.

This sequence joins TRBV24-1 and TRBJ1-5; 8 nucleotides align to TRBD1. CDR3 size: 15 residues. The junction had 3 bases not matched to a gene; V was cut back by 5 bases and J by 1 base. The germline CDR1 and CDR2 sequences are KGHDR and SFDVKD. In DNA form, the CDR3 reads TGTGCCACCAGTGGTTCAGGGGGCAGCAATCAGCCCCAGCATTTT. It translates to CATSGSGGSNQPQHF.

This clone has just one count. The chain recombines TRBV5-5 with TRBJ2-7, with 7 positions matching TRBD2. Germline V gene sequence: CDR1 SGHKS, CDR2 YYEKEE (reference sequence). V was pared by 1 base and J by 5 bases, with 24 bases of the junction left unmatched. The CDR3 has 20 amino acids. CDR3 sequence: CASSLSQGGPGGTPFDEQYF. The CDR3 bases are TGTGCCAGCAGCTTGTCCCAGGGAGGCCCGGGAGGAACCCCTTTTGACGAGCAGTACTTC. Drawing the rest from reference TRBV5-5 and TRBJ2-7, the complete variable domain is DAGVTQSPTHLIKTRGQQVTLRCSPISGHKSVSWYQQVLGQGPQFIFQYYEKEERGRGNFPDRFSARQFPNYSSELNVNALLLGDSALYLCASSLSQGGPGGTPFDEQYFGPGTRLTVT.

The V and J genes are TRBV2 and TRBJ2-2; D is perhaps TRBD2 (6 bases). V shed 2 bases and J shed 1 base, with 8 bases lying between them. Germline assignment: CDR1 SNHLY and CDR2 FYNNEI. This CDR3 has 15 residues. CDR3 in amino acids: CASSERRGNTGELFF. Here the CDR3 DNA reads TGTGCCAGCAGTGAAAGGAGGGGGAACACCGGGGAGCTGTTTTTT.

The rearrangement uses TRBV6-1 and TRBJ2-1; 8 bases line up with TRBD2. CDR1 and CDR2 (germline): MNHNS, SASEGT. This CDR3 contains 16 residues. The V gene end was trimmed by 2 bases and the J gene end by 4 bases; junction bases not matched to a gene: 7. The DNA for the CDR3 is TGTGCCAGCAGTGAATTTGGCGGCGGGGGGTACAATGAGCAGTTCTTC. Residues: CASSEFGGGGYNEQFF.

This CDR3 reads CASSLAYSGNTIYF. The DNA for the CDR3 is TGTGCCAGCAGCTTGGCGTACAGCGGAAACACCATATATTTT. The chain uses TRBV5-5 and TRBJ1-3; no firm D call. Trimming pared 0 bases from V and 4 bases from J, leaving 8 bases between. Germline CDR1 reads SGHKS; CDR2 reads YYEKEE (reference sequence). This CDR3 has 14 amino acids.

The chain uses TRBV28 and TRBJ2-7, with D perhaps TRBD2 (6 bases). This CDR3 has 14 residues. Germline V gene data show CDR1 as MDHEN and CDR2 as SYDVKM. V lost 3 bases and J 6 bases, leaving 15 bases between the germline ends. In nucleotides, the CDR3 is TGTGCCAGCAGTTTGGGACTTTCCCTCGTCGAGCAGTACTTC. It translates to CASSLGLSLVEQYF.

To note about this clone: The junction and the germline gene differ at one end; a read error may be behind it. The chain links TRBV6-5 to TRBJ1-4, with D hard to call. Germline assignment: CDR1 MNHEY and CDR2 SVGAGI. The CDR3 consists of 11 residues. This CDR3 is CASSSLGKTVF. DNA for the CDR3: TGTGCCAGCAGTAGTCTCGGGAAAACTGTTTTT.

The chain is built from TRBV29-1 and TRBJ1-2; a weak D match, TRBD1 (5 bases). The V and J ends lost 5 bases and 8 bases respectively, with 18 bases between them. This CDR3 is built from 13 residues. Germline V gene sequence: CDR1 SQVTM, CDR2 ANQGSEA. The CDR3, as DNA: TGCAGCGTTTGGAAATACGGGACTGAGGGCTACACCTTC. This sequence encodes CSVWKYGTEGYTF.

The rearrangement joins TRBV27 to TRBJ2-7; 10 bases fit TRBD1. Germline V gene data show CDR1 as MNHEY and CDR2 as SMNVEV (reference sequence). This CDR3 contains 15 residues. V trimming: 6 bases; J trimming: 5 bases; junction bases outside the gene matches: 10. CDR3 residues: CASRSTGGRWNEQYF. Here the CDR3 DNA reads TGTGCCAGCAGATCGACAGGGGGCAGGTGGAACGAGCAGTACTTC.

This chain connects TRBV7-8 to TRBJ1-1; D remains ambiguous. This CDR3 has 14 amino acids. Germline V lookup: CDR1 SGHVS, CDR2 FQNEAQ. Between the trimmed V and J ends, which lost 5 bases and 8 bases, there was a span of 18 bases. The CDR3 loop is CASSPAPPGKEAFF. The CDR3 DNA follows: TGTGCCAGCAGCCCCGCCCCCCCTGGAAAGGAAGCTTTCTTT.